The TCR beta chain described here comes from a study of blood T cell repertoires in COVID-19. Using immunoSEQ multiplex PCR, the repertoire was profiled, and TCRdb retains in-frame clones only, with some absent. The repertoire consists of 30,000 to 35,000 clones, with 70% to 80% occurring once and the leading ten covering about 7.9%. Germline V gives CDR1 SNHLY, CDR2 FYNNEI. The CDR3 covers 16 residues. Trimming took 6 bases from V and 1 from J; bases not matched to a gene: 4. Sequencing was performed on peripheral blood. The TCR comes from a woman in her sixties with acute or convalescent COVID-19. This chain joins TRBV2 and TRBJ1-3; 12 positions agree with TRBD1. CDR3 loop: CASRRGQGASGNTIYF. The CDR3 nucleotides are TGTGCCAGCAGGAGGGGACAGGGGGCTTCTGGAAACACCATATATTTT.